This T cell receptor beta chain appears in the sequencing data of a study of shared clonotypes between healthy human individuals. Per the original data handling: Filtering differed, since immunoSEQ gave only junction sequences and no quality scores. Libraries were prepared by immunoSEQ multiplex PCR; TCRdb keeps only in-frame clonotypes and omits some of them. V, J and clone size were drawn from that table, and D and trimming were deduced from the DNA. The sample consists of 2.3 million or so clones, approximately 95% of them appearing once. Study-level results: Shared clonotypes across all four donors exceeded non-shared ones in generation probability. Deeper or shallower sequencing was expected to change how clonotypes are shared among donors.

Adult donors, all healthy and HIV-negative, had no recent acute infections or vaccinations. As to this clone: The antigen remains undetermined.

The CDR3 has 15 amino acids. CDR1 is MDHEN, CDR2 SYDVKM, per germline. Trimming removed 5 bases at V and 4 bases at J, with 18 bases between. The V gene is TRBV28, the J gene TRBJ2-7; the D is unclear. The TCR sequence derives from a man between 18 and 29 years old in good health. Some clones in this sample may be carry-over from other donors' samples. Sequenced material: naive CD4+ T cells from PBMCs. Subset denoted: CD45RA+ positively selected. CDR3 DNA: TGTGCCAGCAGTACACGAGTGGACCCCGTTTACGAGCAGTACTTC. It yields the protein CASSTRVDPVYEQYF.